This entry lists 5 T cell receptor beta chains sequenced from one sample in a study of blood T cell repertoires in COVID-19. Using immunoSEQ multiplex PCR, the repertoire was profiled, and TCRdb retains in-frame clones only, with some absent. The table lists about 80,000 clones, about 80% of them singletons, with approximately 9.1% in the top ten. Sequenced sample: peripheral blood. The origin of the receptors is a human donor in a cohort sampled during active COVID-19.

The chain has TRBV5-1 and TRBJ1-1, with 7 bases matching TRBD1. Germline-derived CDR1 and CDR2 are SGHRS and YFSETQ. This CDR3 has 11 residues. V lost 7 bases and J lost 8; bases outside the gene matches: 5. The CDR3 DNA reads TGCGCCAGCTTCCGGGACAGCGAAGCTTTCTTT. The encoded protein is CASFRDSEAFF.

In DNA, the CDR3 is TGTGCCAGCAGCCTCACCGGCACCGAAACTAGCTTTTCCACAGATACGCAGTATTTT. Translation: CASSLTGTETSFSTDTQYF. The V call is TRBV7-2, the J call TRBJ2-3; TRBD2 is a possible D gene (6 bases). The CDR3 has 19 residues. CDR1 is SGHTA, CDR2 FQGNSA, per germline. V lost 5 bases and J 2 bases, leaving 26 bases between the germline ends.

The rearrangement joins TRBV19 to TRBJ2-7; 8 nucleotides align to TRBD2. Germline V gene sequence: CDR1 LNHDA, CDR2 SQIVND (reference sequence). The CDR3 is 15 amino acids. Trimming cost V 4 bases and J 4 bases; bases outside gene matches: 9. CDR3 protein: CASSTVAGNGYEQYF. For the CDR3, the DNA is TGTGCCAGTAGTACCGTAGCGGGGAACGGATACGAGCAGTACTTC.

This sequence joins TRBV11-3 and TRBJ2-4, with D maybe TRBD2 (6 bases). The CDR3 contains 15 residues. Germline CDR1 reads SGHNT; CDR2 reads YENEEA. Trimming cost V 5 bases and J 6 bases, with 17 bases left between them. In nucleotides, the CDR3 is TGTGCCAGCAGCCTCGGAGGGAGTTTGGGAAACATTCAGTACTTC. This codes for CASSLGGSLGNIQYF.

The CDR3: CASSESGTNNQPQHF. The CDR3 DNA follows: TGTGCCAGCAGTGAGAGCGGGACAAACAATCAGCCCCAGCATTTT. V gene TRBV6-1 combines with J gene TRBJ1-5, with D maybe TRBD1 (6 bases). The CDR3 loop spans 15 amino acids. CDR1 MNHNS and CDR2 SASEGT come from the germline V gene. V was shortened by 3 bases and J by 3 bases, with 12 bases between the two germline ends.